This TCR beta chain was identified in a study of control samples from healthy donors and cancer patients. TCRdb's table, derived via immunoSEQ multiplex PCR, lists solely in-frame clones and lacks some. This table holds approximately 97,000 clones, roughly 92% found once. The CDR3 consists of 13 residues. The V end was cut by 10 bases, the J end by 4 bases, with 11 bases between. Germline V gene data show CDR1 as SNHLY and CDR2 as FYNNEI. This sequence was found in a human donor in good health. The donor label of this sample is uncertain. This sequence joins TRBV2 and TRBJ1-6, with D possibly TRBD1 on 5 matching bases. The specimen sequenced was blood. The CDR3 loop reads CAKGVGYNSPLHF. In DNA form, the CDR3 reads TGTGCCAAAGGGGTGGGATATAATTCACCCCTCCACTTT.